The clone carrying this TCR beta chain occurred many times. Its antigen remains unidentified. The V and J ends lost 0 bases and 6 bases, in that order; junction bases with no gene match: 7. Germline loops: CDR1 SGHDT, CDR2 YYEEEE. This CDR3 spans 16 amino acids. The source of the sample is a study of T cells in Graves' hyperthyroidism and ophthalmopathy. Study-wide points: Most expanded thyroid clonotypes above 0.001 recurred in blood. Before onset, by a median of approximately 6.8 months, the model predicted ophthalmopathy.

The CDR3 regions of TCR beta were amplified from RNA transcripts. Researchers ran a first-round RT-PCR on the TCR CDR3 using the HTBI primer set. TCRdb called the multiplex PCR reads again in MiXCR, with one record for every CDR3 protein. The sample yields some 550,000 distinct CDR3 sequences, less than 25% seen once. A lack of ophthalmopathy progression within 18 months defined stable Graves' hyperthyroidism. In making diagnoses, clinical symptoms, serum thyroxine and TRAb, thyroid ultrasound and orbital computed tomography were all used. This TCR derives from a man younger than 35 with Graves' hyperthyroidism. Sequencing was performed on blood. The genes are TRBV5-6 and TRBJ2-7, with 12 bases matching TRBD1. The CDR3 region has the DNA TGTGCCAGCAGCTTGGTCGTAGGGACAGGGGGCGCCGAGCAGTACTTC. Its translation is CASSLVVGTGGAEQYF.